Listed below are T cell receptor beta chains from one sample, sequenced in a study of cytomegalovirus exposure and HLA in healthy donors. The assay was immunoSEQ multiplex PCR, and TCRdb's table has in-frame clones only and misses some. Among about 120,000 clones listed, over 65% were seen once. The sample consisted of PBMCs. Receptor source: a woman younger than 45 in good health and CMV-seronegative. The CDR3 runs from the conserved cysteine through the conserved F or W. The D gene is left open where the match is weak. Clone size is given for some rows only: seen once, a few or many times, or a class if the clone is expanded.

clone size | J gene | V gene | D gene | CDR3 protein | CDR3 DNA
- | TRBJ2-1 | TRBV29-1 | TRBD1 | CSTTGDLNEQFF | TGCAGCACAACAGGGGATCTAAATGAGCAGTTCTTC
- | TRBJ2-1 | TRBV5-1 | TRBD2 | CASSLGGTSEHNEQFF | TGCGCCAGCAGCTTGGGCGGGACTAGCGAGCACAATGAGCAGTTCTTC
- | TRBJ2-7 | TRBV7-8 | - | CASSLGQVNHEQYF | TGTGCCAGCAGCTTAGGGCAGGTCAACCACGAGCAGTACTTC
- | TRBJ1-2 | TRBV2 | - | CASILGLALNYGYTF | TGTGCCAGCATCCTGGGACTCGCGCTTAACTATGGCTACACCTTC
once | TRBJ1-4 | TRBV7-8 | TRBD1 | CASSPSGTGVTLGTNEKLFF | TGTGCCAGCAGTCCTAGTGGGACAGGGGTTACTCTCGGCACTAATGAAAAACTGTTTTTT
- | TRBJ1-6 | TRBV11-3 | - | CASSLEYQLNSPLHF | TGTGCCAGCAGCTTAGAGTACCAGTTAAATTCACCCCTCCACTTT
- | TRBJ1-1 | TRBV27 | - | CASSFGGASTEAFF | TGTGCCAGCAGTTTCGGGGGGGCGAGTACTGAAGCTTTCTTT
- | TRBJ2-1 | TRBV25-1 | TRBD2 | CATAGGSYSSNEQFF | TGTGCCACGGCGGGGGGCAGCTATTCTTCCAATGAGCAGTTCTTC
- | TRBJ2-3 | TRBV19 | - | CAIGLRGSDTQYF | TGTGCCATCGGGCTCAGGGGCTCGGATACGCAGTATTTT
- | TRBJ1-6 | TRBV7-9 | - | CASSFADSPLHF | TGTGCCAGCAGCTTTGCAGATTCACCCCTCCACTTT
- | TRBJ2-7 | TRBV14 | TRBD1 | CASSQPGTGLSYEQYF | TGTGCCAGCAGCCAACCCGGGACAGGGTTATCCTACGAGCAGTACTTC
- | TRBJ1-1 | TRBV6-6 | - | CASSRGEAFF | TGTGCCAGCAGTAGGGGTGAAGCTTTCTTT
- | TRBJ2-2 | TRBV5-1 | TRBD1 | CASSKGGRTGELFF | TGCGCCAGCAGCAAAGGGGGCCGGACCGGGGAGCTGTTTTTT
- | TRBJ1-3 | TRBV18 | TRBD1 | CASSPYGQGPVSGNTIYF | TGTGCCAGCTCACCATACGGACAGGGCCCCGTCTCTGGAAACACCATATATTTT
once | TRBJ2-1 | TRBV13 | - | CASSPGAGFSYNEQFF | TGTGCCAGCAGCCCCGGGGCGGGGTTTTCCTACAATGAGCAGTTCTTC
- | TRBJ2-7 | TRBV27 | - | CASSLAGRPHEQYF | TGTGCCAGCAGTTTAGCAGGGAGGCCCCACGAGCAGTACTTC
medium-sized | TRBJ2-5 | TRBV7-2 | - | CASSQEQVLTEETQYF | TGTGCCAGCAGCCAGGAACAGGTTTTAACAGAAGAGACCCAGTACTTC
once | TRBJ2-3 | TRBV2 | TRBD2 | CANRGQRGAEYF | TGTGCCAACAGGGGCCAGCGGGGGGCGGAGTATTTT
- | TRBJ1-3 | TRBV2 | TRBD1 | CASTNQGAGNTIYF | TGTGCCAGCACCAACCAGGGGGCCGGAAACACCATATATTTT
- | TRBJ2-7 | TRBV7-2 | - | CASAGGASSYEQYF | TGTGCCAGCGCTGGGGGGGCGAGCTCCTACGAGCAGTACTTC
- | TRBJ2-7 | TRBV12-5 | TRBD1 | CASGWGTGGYEQYF | TGTGCTAGTGGTTGGGGGACAGGGGGCTACGAGCAGTACTTC
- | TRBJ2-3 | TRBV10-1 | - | CASTDGRDTQYF | TGCGCCAGCACCGACGGGAGAGATACGCAGTATTTT
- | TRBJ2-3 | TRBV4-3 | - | CASSEGLASQDTQYF | TGCGCCAGCAGCGAGGGGCTAGCGTCACAGGATACGCAGTATTTT
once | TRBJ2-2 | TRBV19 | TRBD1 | CASRSRQGRIRELFF | TGTGCCAGTAGGAGTAGACAGGGTAGGATCCGGGAGCTGTTTTTT